These 27 T cell receptor beta chains share one sample of origin, sequenced in a study of CXCR3-negative and CXCR3-positive naive CD8 T cells. Broader study findings: The TRB CDR3s that CXCR3-positive naive cells carried were more hydrophobic than those of CXCR3-negative naive cells.

Preparation of TRB cDNA libraries relied on 5' RACE carrying UMI labels. Following a re-call of the 5' RACE reads, TCRdb has one entry per CDR3 protein and lacks DNA. The sample is made up of 6,000 or so distinct CDR3 sequences, and the top ten hold 2.2% of it. These receptors' antigens are unknown. Sequenced sample: naive CXCR3+ CD8+ T cells from blood. This sample's subset: CD45RO-CCR7+CD27+CD95- naive CD8+ T cells expressing CXCR3 (TNR3+). The origin of the receptors is a human donor in good health. Some clones in this sample may be carry-over from other donors' samples.

By frequency, this clonotype is medium-sized. CDR3: CSVDVRLGRGTDTQYF. V gene TRBV29-1 combines with J gene TRBJ2-3; TCRdb's D gene call, TRBD2, goes unchecked for lack of DNA. The CDR3 totals 16 residues. The germline CDR1 and CDR2 sequences are SQVTM and ANQGSEA.

The rearrangement joins TRBV6-2 or TRBV6-3 to TRBJ1-5; TCRdb's D gene call, TRBD1, goes unchecked for lack of DNA. In germline, CDR1 is MNHEY, CDR2 SVGEGT. This CDR3 region has 15 residues. CDR3 protein: CASRTRDRENQPQHF.

V and J are TRBV4-2 and TRBJ1-2. Looked up from germline, CDR1 is LGHNA and CDR2 is YNFKEQ. CDR3 length equals 13 residues. The CDR3 spells CASSQDRNYGYTF.

In terms of frequency, this clonotype is medium-sized. The V and J genes are TRBV19 and TRBJ2-7; TCRdb selects TRBD1, and the lack of DNA leaves this call unchecked. Germline V lookup: CDR1 LNHDA, CDR2 SQIVND (reference sequence). The CDR3 is 13 residues long. The CDR3 protein is CASSPGRTYEQYF.

This clonotype shows up as medium-sized (0.01 to 0.1%) by frequency. The chain recombines TRBV29-1 with TRBJ2-1; TCRdb designates TRBD1, a call that cannot be tested without DNA. Germline CDR1 is SQVTM and CDR2 is ANQGSEA. CDR3 length: 14 residues. The CDR3 spells CSVEPGQGPNEQFF.

The genes are TRBV2 and TRBJ2-7; TCRdb's D call of TRBD2 is untestable without DNA. The CDR3 is made up of 17 amino acids. Germline V gene sequence: CDR1 SNHLY, CDR2 FYNNEI. This CDR3 is CASSELAEKLFSYEQYF.

Judged by frequency, this clonotype is medium-sized (0.01 to 0.1%). The rearrangement joins TRBV20-1 to TRBJ1-1; TCRdb's D call of TRBD1 is untestable without DNA. This CDR3 is 14 amino acids long. Germline loops: CDR1 DFQATT, CDR2 SNEGSKA (reference sequence). CDR3 loop: CSAPGGRGGTEAFF.

V and J are TRBV2 and TRBJ2-7; the TCRdb call, TRBD2, lacks DNA for checking. The CDR3 is made up of 15 amino acids. CDR1 SNHLY and CDR2 FYNNEI come from the germline V gene. The CDR3 loop is CANHLTSGGSYEQYF.

This clonotype is labeled medium-sized (0.01 to 0.1%) based on frequency. This sequence joins TRBV25-1 and TRBJ2-3; absent DNA, TCRdb's TRBD1 call cannot be checked. This CDR3 has 19 amino acids. Germline V lookup: CDR1 MGHDK, CDR2 SYGVNS. The CDR3 is CARHIAKSRTAPSTDTQYF.

This clonotype is identified as medium-sized from frequency. J is TRBJ2-1 and V is TRBV29-1; TCRdb's assignment of TRBD2 cannot be checked, as there is no DNA. The germline V gene encodes CDR1 SQVTM and CDR2 ANQGSEA. This CDR3 has 14 residues. The CDR3 spells CSVGLAGNYNEQFF.

Considering frequency, this clonotype is medium-sized. The J gene is TRBJ1-1, the V gene TRBV4-3; TCRdb's D gene call, TRBD1, goes unchecked for lack of DNA. Germline V gene data show CDR1 as LGHNA and CDR2 as YSLEER. This CDR3 is 14 amino acids long. The CDR3 protein is CASSQRDRGTEAFF.

The chain employs TRBV4-3 and TRBJ2-1. CDR3 length: 13 amino acids. Germline V gene sequence: CDR1 LGHNA, CDR2 YSLEER. The CDR3 spells CASSQDIGDEQFF.

CDR3 sequence reads: CASSIAFGGHNEQFF. The chain couples TRBV7-9 to TRBJ2-1; TCRdb gives TRBD1 as the D gene, but with no DNA this cannot be confirmed. Germline values: CDR1 SEHNR, CDR2 FQNEAQ (reference sequence). CDR3 size: 15 residues. Full variable domain (missing parts from reference TRBV7-9 and TRBJ2-1): DTGVSQNPRHKITKRGQNVTFRCDPISEHNRLYWYRQTLGQGPEFLTYFQNEAQLEKSRLLSDRFSAERPKGSFSTLEIQRTEQGDSAMYLCASSIAFGGHNEQFFGPGTRLTVL.

The chain recombines TRBV20-1 with TRBJ1-1; the TCRdb call, TRBD1, lacks DNA for checking. Germline assignment: CDR1 DFQATT and CDR2 SNEGSKA (reference sequence). The CDR3 sequence is 15 residues long. CDR3: CSARDPPRGNTEAFF.

This clonotype is called medium-sized based on its frequency. The genes are TRBV15 and TRBJ2-3; no DNA is available, so the TRBD1 call from TCRdb remains unchecked. Germline V gene data show CDR1 as LNHNV and CDR2 as YYDKDF (reference sequence). The CDR3 runs to 17 residues. CDR3 in amino acids: CATSRSGDRVLTDTQYF.

Considering frequency, this clonotype is medium-sized. The chain carries TRBV29-1 and TRBJ2-3. The CDR3 is made up of 14 amino acids. Per germline, CDR1 SQVTM and CDR2 ANQGSEA. The CDR3 spells CSGSGPASTDTQYF.

Considering frequency, this clonotype is medium-sized. J is TRBJ2-2 and V is TRBV5-4; absent DNA, TCRdb's TRBD2 call cannot be checked. Germline assignment: CDR1 SGHNT and CDR2 YYREEE (reference sequence). The CDR3 consists of 15 residues. CDR3 sequence reads: CASSLDGRHTGELFF.

The J gene is TRBJ2-7, the V gene TRBV4-3; TCRdb reports TRBD2, a call that lacks DNA to check it against. CDR1 is LGHNA, CDR2 YSLEER, per germline. The CDR3 covers 14 residues. The CDR3 loop reads CASSQGEADYEQYF.

This clonotype is classed as medium-sized by frequency. V gene TRBV29-1 combines with J gene TRBJ2-3. Germline-derived CDR1 and CDR2 are SQVTM and ANQGSEA. This CDR3 has 16 residues. CDR3 protein: CSVEDLVTPGPDTQYF.

CDR3 residues: CASSSGTAYEQYF. The V gene is TRBV19, the J gene TRBJ2-7; absent DNA, TCRdb's TRBD1 call cannot be checked. This CDR3 region has 13 residues. Per germline, CDR1 LNHDA and CDR2 SQIVND (reference sequence).

This clonotype is medium-sized by frequency. This sequence joins TRBV27 and TRBJ1-4; TCRdb lists TRBD1, though no DNA is available to test this call. Germline lookup yields CDR1 MNHEY and CDR2 SMNVEV (reference sequence). The CDR3 is 12 amino acids. CDR3 in amino acids: CASRGPNEKLFF.

Judged by frequency, this clonotype is medium-sized. The rearrangement uses TRBV29-1 and TRBJ2-7; absent DNA, TCRdb's TRBD1 call cannot be checked. Germline V gene lookup returns CDR1 SQVTM and CDR2 ANQGSEA. The CDR3 totals 14 residues. CDR3 amino acids: CSVTKGAEAYEQYF.

The CDR3 here is CASSLGTGLANTEAFF. The gene calls are TRBV7-2 and TRBJ1-1. The CDR3 contains 16 residues. Germline V gene lookup returns CDR1 SGHTA and CDR2 FQGNSA. Together with reference TRBV7-2 and TRBJ1-1, the CDR3 gives the full variable domain: GAGVSQSPSNKVTEKGKDVELRCDPISGHTALYWYRQSLGQGLEFLIYFQGNSAPDKSGLPSDRFSAERTGGSVSTLTIQRTQQEDSAVYLCASSLGTGLANTEAFFGQGTRLTVV.

The J gene is TRBJ2-1, the V gene TRBV28. This CDR3 spans 11 amino acids. Germline V lookup: CDR1 MDHEN, CDR2 SYDVKM. The CDR3 is CASSINNEQFF.

The chain combines TRBV29-1 with TRBJ2-1; TCRdb names TRBD1, which stays unverified in the absence of DNA. This CDR3 comprises 16 residues. Per germline, CDR1 SQVTM and CDR2 ANQGSEA. The CDR3: CSVEGGTGADMNEQFF.

This clonotype is classed as medium-sized by frequency. V and J are TRBV12-3 or TRBV12-4 and TRBJ2-1; TCRdb lists TRBD1, though no DNA is available to test this call. The length of the CDR3 is 15 residues. The CDR3: CASSQTGTVYNEQFF.

The chain couples TRBV11-2 to TRBJ2-7. Germline V lookup: CDR1 SGHAT, CDR2 FQNNGV. The CDR3 has 14 amino acids. Here the CDR3 reads CASSFSGRSYEQYF.